This record concerns one T cell receptor beta chain sequence. TCR beta sequences were obtained from blood CD8+ and CD4+ T cells. This sample stems from a study of CD8 T cells in Susac syndrome. Study-wide context: When their blood was taken, the Susac syndrome patients had either not yet had any therapy, were taking corticosteroids, or were taking intravenous immunoglobulin alone.

An amount of RNA that ranged from roughly 0.5 to 1 ug was reverse transcribed with random hexamers. MiXCR, applied by TCRdb to the immunoSEQ multiplex PCR reads, yields one record per CDR3 protein. The table shows some 210,000 distinct CDR3 sequences, with 85% to 95% occurring only once. J gave up 6 bases and V 9 bases, and 4 bases lay outside the gene matches. CDR3 length equals 12 residues. This TCR was sampled from a human donor with Susac syndrome. The sample comprised CD4+ T cells from PBMCs. This sequence joins TRBV12-3 or TRBV12-4 and TRBJ2-4; 8 bases are shared with TRBD1. This CDR3 is CASHTGGNIQYF. The CDR3 region has the DNA TGTGCCAGTCATACAGGGGGAAACATTCAGTACTTC.